This section outlines one TCR beta chain sequence together with its context. The antigen remains undetermined. Trimming removed 5 bases from V and 3 bases from J, with 14 bases in between. CDR1 is GTSNPN, CDR2 SVGIG, per germline (reference sequence). CDR3 length: 14 amino acids. This entry belongs to a study of cytomegalovirus exposure and HLA in healthy donors. At the level of the study: T cells numbering about 200 million yielded some 100 million unique TCR beta sequences in an earlier analysis.

Use of 60 Vbeta and 13 Jbeta primers characterized the PCR. Per the authors' pipeline: The count from a later analysis was 65 million to 90 million unique TCR beta chains, roughly 11 million of them shared. Here immunoSEQ multiplex PCR was the method, and the copy in TCRdb shows in-frame clones only, minus some. That table is the source of V, J and clone size, and D and trimming were worked out from the DNA. This table holds approximately 240,000 clones, 82% found once. Study results and limitations: Earlier analysis yielded a pattern in which most TCR beta V segments were productive about 90% or about 30% of the time.

The receptor's source is a middle-aged woman in good health and CMV-seropositive. The chain recombines TRBV30 with TRBJ1-5; possibly TRBD1 for D (6 bases). Sample: PBMCs. For the CDR3, the DNA is TGTGCCTGGGGCCGACAGGCGTTCAATCAGCCCCAGCATTTT. Residues: CAWGRQAFNQPQHF.